A single sample is the source of the 16 T cell receptor beta chains below, sequenced in a study of blood T cell repertoires in COVID-19. The method was immunoSEQ multiplex PCR; TCRdb's version includes in-frame clones alone and lacks a portion of them. The repertoire holds approximately 18,000 clones, with roughly 93% as singletons. The sequencing input was peripheral blood. The receptors were sampled from a human donor in a cohort sampled during active COVID-19.

The chain recombines TRBV7-2 with TRBJ2-1, with 7 nucleotides matching TRBD2. Germline values: CDR1 SGHTA, CDR2 FQGNSA. V was pared by 2 bases and J by 6 bases, with 7 bases of the junction left unmatched. The CDR3 is 15 amino acids. CDR3 bases: TGTGCCAGCAGCTTATTGGCGGGAGCGACCAATGAGCAGTTCTTC. This sequence encodes CASSLLAGATNEQFF.

V gene TRBV24-1 combines with J gene TRBJ1-1, with D possibly TRBD1 on 5 matching bases. The germline gives CDR1 KGHDR, CDR2 SFDVKD. CDR3 length equals 16 residues. The V end lost 2 bases, the J end lost 3 bases, and 15 bases lay between the germline ends. Here the CDR3 reads CATSDSGRGDHTEAFF. The CDR3 DNA reads TGTGCCACCAGTGATTCGGGGCGGGGGGACCACACTGAAGCTTTCTTT.

The V gene is TRBV5-7, the J gene TRBJ2-2; D might be TRBD1 (5 bases). TRBV5-7 is identified as an open reading frame with a role that is uncertain. The CDR3 length is 15 residues. Between the trimmed V and J ends, which lost 6 bases and 2 bases, there was a span of 14 bases. CDR3 nucleotides: TGTGCCAGCACCACGAGTGACAGCAACACCGGGGAGCTGTTTTTT. Translation: CASTTSDSNTGELFF.

This clone was seen only a few times. CDR3 sequence reads: CASSLVGQGAGQYF. DNA for the CDR3: TGTGCCAGCAGCTTAGTGGGACAGGGGGCAGGGCAGTACTTC. V usage is TRBV11-2 and J usage is TRBJ2-7; 12 nucleotides match TRBD1. The CDR3 runs 14 residues. The germline gives CDR1 SGHAT, CDR2 FQNNGV. J was trimmed by 9 bases and V by 1 base; bases with no gene match: 4.

CDR3 sequence (DNA): TGTGCCAGCAGCGTAGTAGGAAGCGGGGCCCGATACAATGAGCAGTTCTTC. It is translated as CASSVVGSGARYNEQFF. The chain carries TRBV9 and TRBJ2-1, with TRBD2 matching over 7 bases. The CDR3 runs 17 residues. The germline V gene has CDR1 SGDLS and CDR2 YYNGEE. V was clipped by 0 bases and J by 4 bases; unmatched bases: 10.

The rearrangement links TRBV12-3 or TRBV12-4 to TRBJ1-2; D remains ambiguous. The CDR3 contains 13 residues. Between the trimmed V and J ends, which lost 1 base and 5 bases, there was a span of 8 bases. For the CDR3, the DNA is TGTGCCAGCAGTTTAGGATCCGCGTATGGCTACACCTTC. Its protein is CASSLGSAYGYTF.

This chain's CDR3 is CASATGQGRCGTQYF. CDR3 DNA: TGTGCCAGCGCAACGGGACAGGGGCGGTGTGGTACGCAGTATTTT. The chain employs TRBV21-1 and TRBJ2-3; the table's D call TRBD1 went unverified against the DNA. TRBV21-1 is a recognized pseudogene. This CDR3 is 15 amino acids long.

The chain couples TRBV30 to TRBJ2-2; tentative D call: TRBD1 (5 bases). Trimming took off 8 bases at V and 3 bases at J, with 16 bases between the two ends. The germline CDR1 and CDR2 sequences are GTSNPN and SVGIG (reference sequence). The CDR3 spans 14 residues. CDR3: CASKQTADTGELFF. In nucleotides, the CDR3 is TGTGCCAGTAAACAGACAGCCGACACCGGGGAGCTGTTTTTT.

The V and J genes are TRBV6-5 and TRBJ1-2, with 10 positions matching TRBD1. V was pared by 6 bases and J by 5 bases, with 9 bases of the junction left unmatched. The CDR3 is 15 amino acids. Germline CDR1 MNHEY, CDR2 SVGAGI. DNA for the CDR3: TGTGCCAGCAGATGGACAGGGGGATTGATGTATGGCTACACCTTC. This translates into CASRWTGGLMYGYTF.

This sequence joins TRBV4-3 and TRBJ2-1; 10 bases map to TRBD2. Per the germline V gene, CDR1 is LGHNA and CDR2 is YSLEER. This CDR3 contains 15 residues. Trimming cost V 0 bases and J 6 bases; bases outside gene matches: 2. The CDR3 sequence is CASSQDTSGINEQFF. In nucleotides, the CDR3 is TGCGCCAGCAGCCAAGATACTAGCGGGATCAATGAGCAGTTCTTC.

This chain uses TRBV4-1 with TRBJ2-7; D is possibly TRBD2 (6 bases). This CDR3 spans 14 amino acids. V dropped 3 bases and J dropped 2 bases, with 11 bases sitting between them. Germline CDR1 MGHRA, CDR2 YSYEKL. In nucleotides, the CDR3 is TGCGCCAGCAGCCAGCGGGACGTAGCCTACGAGCAGTACTTC. Translated, it gives CASSQRDVAYEQYF.

The V gene is TRBV6-1, the J gene TRBJ1-2; D may be TRBD1 (6 bases). This CDR3 is built from 16 residues. The V gene lost 4 bases and the J gene lost 0 bases, with 15 bases spanning the gap. Germline assignment: CDR1 MNHNS and CDR2 SASEGT. The DNA of the CDR3 is TGTGCCAGCAGTGCGCAGGGGACGCAGGCTAACTATGGCTACACCTTC. The encoded protein is CASSAQGTQANYGYTF.

V gene TRBV4-3 combines with J gene TRBJ1-1; TRBD1 agrees at 10 bases. The CDR3 loop spans 16 amino acids. After removal of 4 bases from V and 6 bases from J, the junction contained 11 bases not matched to a gene. The germline V gene encodes CDR1 LGHNA and CDR2 YSLEER. The DNA for the CDR3 is TGCGCCAGCAGCCTCGCGCCGGGACAGGGGAGCCCTGAAGCTTTCTTT. Translating it yields CASSLAPGQGSPEAFF.

The gene calls are TRBV14 and TRBJ2-7, with no clear D. CDR3 length: 13 residues. Trimming left V 1 base short and J 5 bases short, with 9 bases between. The germline V gene encodes CDR1 SGHDN and CDR2 FVKESK. The CDR3 reads CASSQALTHEQYF. As DNA, the CDR3 is TGTGCCAGCAGCCAAGCACTAACCCACGAGCAGTACTTC. Supplemented by reference TRBV14 and TRBJ2-7, the full variable domain reads EAGVTQFPSHSVIEKGQTVTLRCDPISGHDNLYWYRRVMGKEIKFLLHFVKESKQDESGMPNNRFLAERTGGTYSTLKVQPAELEDSGVYFCASSQALTHEQYFGPGTRLTVT.

V is TRBV19 and J is TRBJ2-3, with TRBD2 matching 8 bases. CDR1 and CDR2 (germline): LNHDA, SQIVND (reference sequence). Trimming took 5 bases from V and 3 from J; bases not matched to a gene: 4. CDR3 length: 14 residues. This CDR3 is CASSLIAGTDTQYF. The CDR3 bases are TGTGCCAGTAGTTTGATAGCGGGGACAGATACGCAGTATTTT.

This rearrangement joins TRBV12-3 or TRBV12-4 to TRBJ2-7; D perhaps matches TRBD2 (5 bases). This CDR3 contains 13 residues. Trimming took off 4 bases at V and 6 bases at J, with 13 bases between the two ends. The CDR3 protein is CASSSGFGGEQYF. In DNA form, the CDR3 reads TGTGCCAGCAGTTCCGGGTTTGGAGGCGAGCAGTACTTC.